These 32 T cell receptor beta chains were sequenced from one sample in a study of T cell clonality in common variable immunodeficiency. TCRdb's copy holds only in-frame clones and misses some; the assay was immunoSEQ multiplex PCR. The data list some 28,000 clones, none observed once; around 13% falls to the top ten. The sequenced material came from peripheral blood mononuclear cells. The receptor source for this set is a person aged 18 to 75 in good health.

About this clone: The DNA ends 3 residues before the CDR3 does, and the rest of the CDR3 is filled in from the germline J gene. The chain is built from TRBV6-2 or TRBV6-3 and TRBJ2-6; D remains ambiguous. Germline CDR1 reads MNHEY; CDR2 reads SVGEGT. The CDR3 spans 17 residues. The germline V and J ends were trimmed by 7 bases and 0 bases, with 16 bases remaining between them. CDR3 bases read: TGTGCCAGCACCCTCTTTAATCTAGGCTCTGGGGCCAACGTC. This translates into CASTLFNLGSGANV. The whole CDR3 reads CASTLFNLGSGANVLTF.

This clone was seen at least ten times. The read ends 3 residues shy of where the CDR3 ends; the end is completed using the germline J gene. The rearrangement uses TRBV19 and TRBJ2-7; 7 positions agree with TRBD2. This CDR3 region has 17 residues. Trimming cost V 6 bases and J 2 bases; bases outside gene matches: 16. Per germline, CDR1 LNHDA and CDR2 SQIVND (reference sequence). Partial CDR3 DNA: TGTGCCAGTAGCGGGGGGATCGGGTCACCTACCCCCTACGAG. Its protein product is CASSGGIGSPTPYE. The entire CDR3 reads CASSGGIGSPTPYEQYF.

In its sample, this clone was seen many times. The read falls 3 residues short of the CDR3 end, and the missing part is taken from the germline J gene. The chain recombines TRBV2 with TRBJ1-4; 9 bases fit TRBD1. Germline assignment: CDR1 SNHLY and CDR2 FYNNEI. The CDR3 covers 15 residues. J was trimmed by 10 bases and V by 5 bases; bases with no gene match: 11. The CDR3 spells CASSPGDREGRKLFF. The sequenced CDR3 bases are TGTGCCAGCAGTCCGGGGGACAGGGAAGGGAGAAAA.

This clone occurred many times. From the germline J gene comes the end of the CDR3, since the read stops 3 residues before it. This chain links TRBV20-1 with TRBJ2-3; TRBD2 matches at 7 bases. Trimming cost V 6 bases and J 0 bases; bases outside gene matches: 9. Germline loops: CDR1 DFQATT, CDR2 SNEGSKA (reference sequence). The CDR3 length is 15 residues. The CDR3 reads CSALAGGYSTDTQYF. Incomplete CDR3 DNA: TGCAGTGCGCTTGCCGGGGGGTATAGCACAGATACG.

This clone came up many times. CDR3 DNA, as far as it was read: TGTGCCAGCAGCTGGGGGCGGTCTGAAAAA. Translating it yields CASSWGRSEK. The whole CDR3 region reads CASSWGRSEKLFF. V gene TRBV7-9 combines with J gene TRBJ1-4, with a possible D match to TRBD1 (6 bases). The read is 3 residues too short to cover the CDR3 end, so that end is filled in from the germline J gene. With 4 bases removed from V and 7 bases from J, the gap between germline ends came to 10 bases. Germline lookup yields CDR1 SEHNR and CDR2 FQNEAQ (reference sequence). This CDR3 spans 13 amino acids.

This clone came up many times. The CDR3 loop reads CATIPDSRTGYTF. The part of the CDR3 DNA that was read is TGTGCCACCATCCCCGACTCCCGGACAGGT. V is TRBV10-3 and J is TRBJ1-2, with 7 bases matching TRBD1. The DNA ends 3 residues before the CDR3 does, and the rest of the CDR3 is filled in from the germline J gene. Germline-derived CDR1 and CDR2 are ENHRY and SYGVKD. There are 13 residues in the CDR3.

The table lists this clone with many counts. Partial CDR3 DNA: TGCGCCAGCAGCTTGGTAGGGCAGGGGTCGGGGAATTCACCC. Translation gives CASSLVGQGSGNSP. From start to end, the CDR3 is CASSLVGQGSGNSPLHF. The chain has TRBV5-1 and TRBJ1-6, with a tentative D call TRBD1 (6 bases). The CDR3 is cut off 3 residues early in the read; its end comes from the germline J gene. Germline-derived CDR1 and CDR2 are SGHRS and YFSETQ. This CDR3 spans 17 amino acids. Between the trimmed V and J ends, which lost 0 bases and 7 bases, there was a span of 17 bases.

There are many counts of this clone. The CDR3 loop is CSAMRRGVPYEQYF. The part of the CDR3 DNA that was read is TGCAGTGCAATGCGGCGGGGGGTGCCCTACGAG. The chain combines TRBV20-1 with TRBJ2-7, with 8 bases fitting TRBD2. The read terminates 3 residues ahead of where the CDR3 ends, so the germline J gene completes it. Germline values: CDR1 DFQATT, CDR2 SNEGSKA (reference sequence). The CDR3 totals 14 residues. V shed 6 bases, J shed 2 bases, and the junction held 9 bases outside the gene matches.

This clone was seen repeatedly, ten times or more. Read sequence stops 3 residues before the CDR3 end, and the germline J gene provides the missing end. The genes are TRBV5-1 and TRBJ1-1, with D perhaps TRBD1 (5 bases). Germline CDR1 reads SGHRS; CDR2 reads YFSETQ. The CDR3 has 14 residues. Trimming took 4 bases from V and 4 from J, leaving 14 bases between them. CDR3 DNA (partial): TGCGCCAGCAGCGTCAGGGCCGTGGCCACTGAA. Translation: CASSVRAVATE. The whole CDR3 sequence is CASSVRAVATEAFF.

In its sample, this clone was seen many times. Sequencing ends 3 residues short of the CDR3 end; the germline J gene provides the rest. V is TRBV7-9 and J is TRBJ2-7, with 7 bases that match TRBD2. V lost 2 bases and J lost 1; bases outside the gene matches: 5. The germline gives CDR1 SEHNR, CDR2 FQNEAQ (reference sequence). The CDR3 is 15 amino acids. CDR3 in amino acids: CASSLPAGESYEQYF. The part of the CDR3 DNA that was read is TGTGCCAGCAGCTTACCGGCGGGAGAGTCCTACGAG. Combining the CDR3 with reference TRBV7-9 and TRBJ2-7 gives the whole variable domain DTGVSQNPRHKITKRGQNVTFRCDPISEHNRLYWYRQTLGQGPEFLTYFQNEAQLEKSRLLSDRFSAERPKGSFSTLEIQRTEQGDSAMYLCASSLPAGESYEQYFGPGTRLTVT.

This clone was observed many times. Read coverage stops 3 residues before the CDR3 terminus; the germline J gene supplies the remainder. V gene TRBV6-4 combines with J gene TRBJ2-3; tentatively, D is TRBD1 (5 bases). Between the trimmed V and J ends, which lost 5 bases and 0 bases, there was a span of 15 bases. Germline V lookup: CDR1 MRHNA, CDR2 SNTAGT. CDR3 length: 16 residues. CDR3 bases read: TGTGCCAGCAGTACGACAGCTAGTTCTAGCACAGATACG. It is translated as CASSTTASSSTDT. Given in full, the CDR3 is CASSTTASSSTDTQYF.

As regards this clone: Read sequence stops 3 residues before the CDR3 end, and the germline J gene provides the missing end. The chain links TRBV6-2 or TRBV6-3 to TRBJ2-3; TRBD2 agrees at 9 bases. Germline values: CDR1 MNHEY, CDR2 SVGEGT. Trimming removed 5 bases from V and 3 bases from J; junction bases left unmatched: 6. The CDR3 contains 15 residues. The covered CDR3 bases are TGTGCCAGCAGTCAAAGCGGGGGGTGGACAGATACG. Protein: CASSQSGGWTDT. The whole CDR3 sequence reads CASSQSGGWTDTQYF.

This clone was detected ten times or more. The CDR3 is cut off 3 residues early in the read; its end comes from the germline J gene. This chain joins TRBV2 and TRBJ2-7, with a possible D match to TRBD1 (6 bases). Between the trimmed V and J ends, which lost 7 bases and 1 base, there was a span of 17 bases. CDR3 length: 15 amino acids. From germline, CDR1 is SNHLY and CDR2 FYNNEI. The CDR3 DNA, read in part, is TGTGCCAGCAAGGCGACGACAGGCTCGTCCTACGAG. Translating gives CASKATTGSSYE. The whole CDR3 sequence reads CASKATTGSSYEQYF.

This clone was observed many times. The read falls 3 residues short of the CDR3 end, and the missing part is taken from the germline J gene. This chain uses TRBV5-1 with TRBJ2-3; 10 bases agree with TRBD2. CDR1 and CDR2 (germline): SGHRS, YFSETQ. V shed 1 base and J 2 bases; nucleotides not matched to a gene: 7. The CDR3 runs 17 residues. The CDR3 DNA, read in part, is TGCGCCAGCAGCTTGAGGGCTAGCGGGGGCCACACAGATACG. Translating it yields CASSLRASGGHTDT. The whole CDR3 sequence reads CASSLRASGGHTDTQYF. Looking up the rest from reference TRBV5-1 and TRBJ2-3 gives the full variable domain: KAGVTQTPRYLIKTRGQQVTLSCSPISGHRSVSWYQQTPGQGLQFLFEYFSETQRNKGNFPGRFSGRQFSNSRSEMNVSTLELGDSALYLCASSLRASGGHTDTQYFGPGTRLTVL.

The table lists this clone with many counts. The read ends 3 residues early relative to the CDR3; the germline J gene fills the gap. V usage is TRBV5-1 and J usage is TRBJ1-1; tentatively, D is TRBD1 (5 bases). This CDR3 has 15 amino acids. Per the germline V gene, CDR1 is SGHRS and CDR2 is YFSETQ. Trimming removed 3 bases from V and 3 bases from J, with 15 bases in between. This chain's CDR3 is CASSSLTGGDTEAFF. Partial CDR3 DNA: TGCGCCAGCAGCTCACTAACCGGGGGGGACACTGAA.

In its sample, this clone was seen many times. One end of the junction fails to match germline, which may point to a read error. With the read ending 3 residues before the CDR3 end, the germline J gene is used to fill in that end. J is TRBJ2-1 and V is TRBV6-2 or TRBV6-3, with D possibly TRBD2 on 6 matching bases. The V gene's germline CDR1 is MNHEY and CDR2 SVGEGT. This CDR3 has 16 amino acids. CDR3 loop: CASTTSRGGSFNEQFF. Partial CDR3 DNA: TGTGCCAGCACCACTAGCCGCGGAGGCTCCTTCAATGAG.

This clone was seen at least ten times. The read ends 3 residues early relative to the CDR3; the germline J gene fills the gap. The genes are TRBV6-1 and TRBJ2-5; 11 nucleotides line up with TRBD2. CDR1 is MNHNS and CDR2 is SASEGT in the germline V gene. The CDR3 runs 15 residues. J was trimmed by 5 bases and V by 4 bases; bases with no gene match: 6. The sequenced CDR3 bases are TGTGCCAGCAGTGTCCTAGCGGGGGGCCACGAGACC. Amino acids: CASSVLAGGHET. The entire CDR3 reads CASSVLAGGHETQYF.

This clone was seen repeatedly, ten times or more. Read sequence stops 3 residues before the CDR3 end, and the germline J gene provides the missing end. Other DNA sequences in the same sample also yield this CDR3. The genes are TRBV5-1 and TRBJ1-4; the D is unclear. Trimming took off 0 bases at V and 3 bases at J, with 6 bases between the two ends. CDR1 and CDR2 from the germline V gene are SGHRS and YFSETQ. The CDR3 length is 14 residues. The covered CDR3 bases are TGCGCCAGCAGCTTGGAACGGGCTAATGAAAAA. Translated: CASSLERANEK. The complete CDR3 reads CASSLERANEKLFF.

There are many counts of this clone. The read halts 3 residues ahead of the CDR3 end, with the missing end drawn from the germline J gene. The gene calls are TRBV5-1 and TRBJ2-4; possible D gene TRBD2, 6 bases. The CDR3 covers 14 residues. Germline CDR1 reads SGHRS; CDR2 reads YFSETQ. CDR3 bases read: TGCGCCAGCAGCTCAGAACCCGGGACTCGAGTT. It specifies CASSSEPGTRV. From start to end, the CDR3 is CASSSEPGTRVQYF.

This clone has a count of ten or more. The CDR3 extends 3 residues past the end of the read, so its final part is completed from the germline J gene. This sequence joins TRBV20-1 and TRBJ1-6; D gene ambiguous. The germline CDR1 and CDR2 sequences are DFQATT and SNEGSKA (reference sequence). The CDR3 covers 14 residues. V shed 0 bases and J shed 5 bases, with 8 bases lying between them. The CDR3 protein is CSARDKRHNSPLHF. The DNA read from the CDR3 is TGCAGTGCTAGAGATAAAAGGCATAATTCACCC.

This clone appeared a few times. The CDR3 extends 3 residues past the end of the read, so its final part is completed from the germline J gene. This chain links TRBV6-2 or TRBV6-3 with TRBJ1-1; D remains unclear. Germline CDR1 is MNHEY and CDR2 is SVGEGT. There are 15 residues in the CDR3. The DNA read from the CDR3 is TGTGCCAGCAGCCCCCCCCGGGGTATCGAATTGGAA. Protein sequence: CASSPPRGIELE. The whole CDR3 region reads CASSPPRGIELEAFF.

This clone was counted only a few times. Read sequence stops 3 residues before the CDR3 end, and the germline J gene provides the missing end. V usage is TRBV18 and J usage is TRBJ1-1; maybe TRBD1 (6 bases). CDR1 and CDR2 (germline): KGHSH, LQKENI. Trimming cost V 1 base and J 6 bases, with 12 bases left between them. CDR3 length equals 14 residues. CDR3 bases read: TGTGCCAGCTCACCACTTCGAGAGGGGGCTGAA. Translation: CASSPLREGAE. From start to end, the CDR3 is CASSPLREGAEAFF.

This clone occurred many times. The read terminates 3 residues ahead of where the CDR3 ends, so the germline J gene completes it. The V call is TRBV7-9, the J call TRBJ1-2; no reliable D call. V was clipped by 3 bases and J by 4 bases, with 3 bases between them. Germline-derived CDR1 and CDR2 are SEHNR and FQNEAQ (reference sequence). CDR3 length: 11 amino acids. Incomplete CDR3 DNA: TGTGCCAGCAGCTTCTCCTATGGC. Protein sequence: CASSFSYG. From start to end, the CDR3 is CASSFSYGYTF.

This clone was seen ten or more times. The read stops 3 residues short of the end of the CDR3; the missing end is completed from the germline J gene. The chain couples TRBV20-1 to TRBJ2-2, with 8 bases lining up with TRBD2. The CDR3 is made up of 16 amino acids. V was clipped by 0 bases and J by 5 bases; unmatched bases: 8. CDR1 and CDR2 (germline): DFQATT, SNEGSKA (reference sequence). CDR3 DNA, as far as it was read: TGCAGTGCTAGAGACGGGGGGGCCCGGTGGACCGGGGAG. This translates into CSARDGGARWTGE. The full CDR3 is CSARDGGARWTGELFF.

This clone was detected many times. With the read ending 3 residues before the CDR3 end, the germline J gene is used to fill in that end. This rearrangement joins TRBV19 to TRBJ2-1, with 7 bases aligning to TRBD1. Germline V lookup: CDR1 LNHDA, CDR2 SQIVND (reference sequence). V shed 10 bases and J 6 bases; nucleotides not matched to a gene: 12. The CDR3 spans 14 residues. Partial CDR3 DNA: TGTGCCATTTCCCAACCGGGACAGCCCAATGAG. Translation gives CAISQPGQPNE. From start to end, the CDR3 is CAISQPGQPNEQFF. The entire variable domain, with the rest obtained from reference TRBV19 and TRBJ2-1, is as follows: DGGITQSPKYLFRKEGQNVTLSCEQNLNHDAMYWYRQDPGQGLRLIYYSQIVNDFQKGDIAEGYSVSREKKESFPLTVTSAQKNPTAFYLCAISQPGQPNEQFFGPGTRLTVL.

The sample holds many counts of this clone. The sequence runs out 3 residues before the end of the CDR3; the remainder is reconstructed from the germline J gene. V and J are TRBV19 and TRBJ2-5, with 9 positions matching TRBD2. The V gene end was trimmed by 6 bases and the J gene end by 4 bases; junction bases not matched to a gene: 12. CDR1 and CDR2 from the germline V gene are LNHDA and SQIVND (reference sequence). This CDR3 contains 16 residues. The CDR3 here is CASSKKSGLAVETQYF. Partial CDR3 DNA: TGTGCCAGTAGCAAGAAATCGGGACTAGCCGTAGAGACC.

In this sample, this clone turned up many times. The CDR3 is cut off 3 residues early in the read; its end comes from the germline J gene. The V and J genes are TRBV7-2 and TRBJ2-5; D may be TRBD1 (6 bases). V was shortened by 4 bases and J by 2 bases, with 11 bases between the two germline ends. The CDR3 contains 14 residues. The germline V gene has CDR1 SGHTA and CDR2 FQGNSA. CDR3: CASSWWGRQETQYF. CDR3 DNA (partial): TGTGCCAGCAGCTGGTGGGGGCGGCAAGAGACC.

Ten or more counts support this clone. The observed sequence ends 3 residues before the CDR3 terminus, with the missing tail filled in from the germline J gene. The rearrangement uses TRBV11-2 and TRBJ2-7; D is unresolved. Germline values: CDR1 SGHAT, CDR2 FQNNGV. Between the trimmed V and J ends, which lost 6 bases and 0 bases, there was a span of 15 bases. The CDR3 covers 15 residues. The CDR3 loop is CASSPLSVSSYEQYF. The CDR3 DNA, read in part, is TGTGCCAGCAGTCCCTTGTCGGTTAGCTCCTACGAG. The entire variable domain, with the rest obtained from reference TRBV11-2 and TRBJ2-7, is as follows: EAGVAQSPRYKIIEKRQSVAFWCNPISGHATLYWYQQILGQGPKLLIQFQNNGVVDDSQLPKDRFSAERLKGVDSTLKIQPAKLEDSAVYLCASSPLSVSSYEQYFGPGTRLTVT.

This clone was counted ten times or more. The CDR3 extends 3 residues past the end of the read, so its final part is completed from the germline J gene. This chain joins TRBV7-2 and TRBJ1-2; TRBD1 agrees at 7 bases. The CDR3 runs 14 residues. V shed 4 bases and J 3 bases; nucleotides not matched to a gene: 5. CDR1 and CDR2 (germline): SGHTA, FQGNSA. The CDR3 region is CASSSHGTDYGYTF. CDR3 DNA (partial): TGTGCCAGCAGCTCACACGGGACAGACTATGGC.

This clone was detected many times. The read ends 3 residues shy of where the CDR3 ends; the end is completed using the germline J gene. The chain recombines TRBV7-8 with TRBJ1-2, with 11 nucleotides matching TRBD1. The trim removed 5 bases at V and 4 bases at J, leaving 6 bases unmatched. Germline loops: CDR1 SGHVS, CDR2 FQNEAQ. The CDR3 extends over 15 amino acids. CDR3 DNA, as far as it was read: TGTGCCAGCAGCACGGGACAGGGGGGAGGCTATGGC. Translated: CASSTGQGGGYG. The full CDR3 protein is CASSTGQGGGYGYTF. The entire variable domain, with the rest obtained from reference TRBV7-8 and TRBJ1-2, is as follows: GAGVSQSPRYKVAKRGQDVALRCDPISGHVSLFWYQQALGQGPEFLTYFQNEAQLDKSGLPSDRFFAERPEGSVSTLKIQRTQQEDSAVYLCASSTGQGGGYGYTFGSGTRLTVV.

This clone was seen a few times. The CDR3 goes on 3 residues after the read ends, and that part is filled in from the germline J gene. The chain recombines TRBV2 with TRBJ1-2; 7 positions agree with TRBD1. CDR1 and CDR2 (germline): SNHLY, FYNNEI. J gave up 4 bases and V 11 bases, and 16 bases lay outside the gene matches. This CDR3 comprises 15 residues. CDR3 bases read: TGTGCCGAGATTCAGACGACAGGGATGGGCTATGGC. It translates to CAEIQTTGMGYG. The full CDR3 reads CAEIQTTGMGYGYTF.

This clone was counted ten times or more. The sequence runs out 3 residues before the end of the CDR3; the remainder is reconstructed from the germline J gene. V usage is TRBV18 and J usage is TRBJ2-1; 10 bases agree with TRBD1. Germline CDR1 is KGHSH and CDR2 is LQKENI. With V trimmed by 6 bases and J by 4 bases, 3 bases remained unmatched. This CDR3 region has 14 residues. The CDR3 protein is CASSGTGAYNEQFF. CDR3 bases read: TGTGCCAGCTCCGGGACAGGGGCATACAATGAG.